This T cell receptor (beta chain) was recorded in a study of T cell responses to AZD1222 COVID-19 vaccine. The V gene's germline CDR1 is MNHEY and CDR2 SVGEGT. The CDR3 is 18 amino acids. The V segment lost 0 bases and the J segment 3 bases; nucleotides outside the gene matches: 9. TCRdb keeps only in-frame clones here, not all; method: immunoSEQ multiplex PCR. Recorded for this sample: about 140,000 clones. What was sequenced was peripheral blood. V usage is TRBV6-2 or TRBV6-3 and J usage is TRBJ2-5; TRBD2 matches at 11 bases. This clonotype was sampled from an adult in good health. The CDR3 bases are TGTGCCAGCAGTTACTCGACGTCTAGCGGGGGGACAAAAGAGACCCAGTACTTC. This encodes CASSYSTSSGGTKETQYF.